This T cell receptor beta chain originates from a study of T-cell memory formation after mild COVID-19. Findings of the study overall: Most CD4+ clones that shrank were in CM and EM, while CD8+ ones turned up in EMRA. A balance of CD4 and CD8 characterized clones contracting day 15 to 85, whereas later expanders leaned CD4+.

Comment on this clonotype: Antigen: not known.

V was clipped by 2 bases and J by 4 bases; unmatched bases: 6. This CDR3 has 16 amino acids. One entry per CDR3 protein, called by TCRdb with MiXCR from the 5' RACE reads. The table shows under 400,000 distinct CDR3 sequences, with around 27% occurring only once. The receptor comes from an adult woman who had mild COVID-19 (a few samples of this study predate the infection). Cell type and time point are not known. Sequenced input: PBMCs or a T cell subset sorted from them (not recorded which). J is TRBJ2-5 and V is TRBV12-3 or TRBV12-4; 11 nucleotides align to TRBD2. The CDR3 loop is CASSLHLAGGGETQYF. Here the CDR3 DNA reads TGTGCCAGCAGTTTACACCTAGCGGGAGGTGGAGAGACCCAGTACTTC.